Below, 22 T cell receptor beta chains from the same sample are listed, as sequenced in a study of OX40 agonist ivuxolimab in advanced cancers. Here immunoSEQ multiplex PCR was the method, and the copy in TCRdb shows in-frame clones only, minus some. The table shows 70,000 or so clones, with almost 90% occurring only once. Specimen: CD4+ or CD8+ T cells sorted from blood, collected in a trial of the OX40 agonist ivuxolimab. The receptors stem from an adult with an advanced solid tumor such as melanoma, head and neck, liver or kidney cancer.

This chain joins TRBV6-5 and TRBJ2-3; 10 bases align to TRBD2. The CDR3 extends over 15 amino acids. CDR1 and CDR2 (germline): MNHEY, SVGAGI. The trim removed 2 bases at V and 2 bases at J, leaving 1 base unmatched. In DNA form, the CDR3 reads TGTGCCAGCAGTTACGGGACTAGCGACACAGATACGCAGTATTTT. Its translation is CASSYGTSDTDTQYF.

The chain uses TRBV28 and TRBJ2-7, with 8 positions matching TRBD2. Per germline, CDR1 MDHEN and CDR2 SYDVKM. This CDR3 is 14 amino acids long. V lost 6 bases to trimming and J lost 2 bases; unmatched junction nucleotides: 6. The CDR3 DNA follows: TGTGCCAGCAGCCGGACTAGCCGAACCTACGAGCAGTACTTC. This encodes CASSRTSRTYEQYF.

The gene calls are TRBV6-5 and TRBJ2-7; 8 bases line up with TRBD1. The CDR3 is 14 residues long. V was clipped by 1 base and J by 4 bases; unmatched bases: 3. Germline lookup yields CDR1 MNHEY and CDR2 SVGAGI. CDR3: CASSYLDRVYEQYF. In nucleotides, the CDR3 is TGTGCCAGCAGTTACTTGGACAGGGTATACGAGCAGTACTTC.

V usage is TRBV9 and J usage is TRBJ2-2; TRBD1 aligns across 7 bases. Per germline, CDR1 SGDLS and CDR2 YYNGEE. CDR3 length: 15 amino acids. J gave up 4 bases and V 4 bases, and 7 bases lay outside the gene matches. The CDR3 protein is CASSIRDRITGELFF. CDR3 coding DNA: TGTGCCAGCAGCATCCGGGACAGAATCACCGGGGAGCTGTTTTTT.

This chain joins TRBV5-1 and TRBJ2-1, with D perhaps given as TRBD1 or TRBD2 (5 bases each). This CDR3 is 17 amino acids long. Germline V gene lookup returns CDR1 SGHRS and CDR2 YFSETQ. V was shortened by 0 bases and J by 8 bases, with 21 bases between the two germline ends. The CDR3, as DNA: TGCGCCAGCAGCTTGGCCGTAACAACTGGGGGTGAGGATGAGCAGTTCTTC. Amino acids: CASSLAVTTGGEDEQFF.

As regards this clone: An end of the junction differs from the germline gene, which may be a read error. The chain has TRBV11-1 and TRBJ2-5; 12 bases match TRBD2. The last part of the DNA fits TRBJ2-7 better; the J call may be wrong. The length of the CDR3 is 14 residues. CDR1 is SGHAT and CDR2 is FQDESV in the germline V gene (reference sequence). CDR3 residues: CASSLAGGVYEQYF. The CDR3 region has the DNA TGTGCCAGCAGCCTAGCGGGAGGGGTCTACGAGCAGTACTTC.

A word on this clone: The same CDR3 can be traced to other DNA sequences in this sample. This chain connects TRBV18 to TRBJ2-7; D gene ambiguous. The CDR3 sequence is 11 residues long. V dropped 3 bases and J dropped 3 bases, with 3 bases sitting between them. Germline V CDR1 and CDR2: KGHSH, LQKENI. CDR3 protein: CASSPGYEQYF. The CDR3 DNA is TGTGCCAGCTCACCGGGCTACGAGCAGTACTTC.

This chain links TRBV19 with TRBJ2-2; 8 positions agree with TRBD1. Looked up from germline, CDR1 is LNHDA and CDR2 is SQIVND (reference sequence). Trimming cost V 6 bases and J 1 base; bases outside gene matches: 13. The CDR3 contains 18 residues. As DNA, the CDR3 is TGTGCCAGTAGAAGGGGTCCACAGGGGGAGAAGAACACCGGGGAGCTGTTTTTT. This codes for CASRRGPQGEKNTGELFF.

V is TRBV5-1 and J is TRBJ1-5; D possibly corresponds to TRBD1 (5 bases). The CDR3 consists of 13 residues. Trimming cost V 5 bases and J 2 bases, with 8 bases left between them. Germline CDR1 is SGHRS and CDR2 is YFSETQ. The CDR3 loop reads CASRRDGNQPQHF. DNA for the CDR3: TGCGCCAGCAGACGGGACGGCAATCAGCCCCAGCATTTT.

This clone was counted between two and nine times. This sequence joins TRBV7-8 and TRBJ2-1; perhaps TRBD2 as D (5 bases). V was cut by 3 bases and J by 8 bases, with 8 bases left in between. The length of the CDR3 is 12 residues. CDR1 SGHVS and CDR2 FQNEAQ come from the germline V gene. CDR3: CASSLQRDEQFF. For the CDR3, the DNA is TGTGCCAGCAGCTTGCAGAGGGATGAGCAGTTCTTC.

CDR3: CASSLGSGSSYEQYF. CDR3 DNA: TGTGCCAGCAGCTTGGGTAGCGGGAGCTCCTACGAGCAGTACTTC. The gene calls are TRBV5-4 and TRBJ2-7, with 9 bases lining up with TRBD2. J was trimmed by 0 bases and V by 0 bases; bases with no gene match: 1. The CDR3 is made up of 15 amino acids. CDR1 is SGHNT, CDR2 YYREEE, per germline (reference sequence).

The chain has TRBV30 and TRBJ1-1, with D perhaps TRBD1 (5 bases). The germline gives CDR1 GTSNPN, CDR2 SVGIG (reference sequence). Trimming pared 3 bases from V and 10 bases from J, leaving 21 bases between. There are 14 residues in the CDR3. CDR3 nucleotide sequence: TGTGCCTGGAGACCCGGGCCTGGGGCGCAAGGAGCTTTCTTT. Amino acid sequence: CAWRPGPGAQGAFF.

This clone turned up a few times. This chain connects TRBV2 to TRBJ2-5; a weak D match, TRBD2 (6 bases). Germline values: CDR1 SNHLY, CDR2 FYNNEI. The CDR3 length is 15 residues. The germline V and J ends were trimmed by 5 bases and 1 base, with 14 bases remaining between them. CDR3 in amino acids: CASSSTRGTQETQYF. The DNA for the CDR3 is TGTGCCAGCAGTTCAACCCGGGGGACCCAAGAGACCCAGTACTTC.

This chain connects TRBV30 to TRBJ1-1; D remains ambiguous. V was cut by 0 bases and J by 1 base, with 6 bases left in between. The CDR3 is 13 amino acids. Per the germline V gene, CDR1 is GTSNPN and CDR2 is SVGIG (reference sequence). CDR3 residues: CAWSVWTNTEAFF. The CDR3 nucleotides read TGTGCCTGGAGTGTATGGACGAACACTGAAGCTTTCTTT.

This chain connects TRBV4-2 to TRBJ2-3, with D hard to call. The CDR3 length is 11 residues. Germline V gene lookup returns CDR1 LGHNA and CDR2 YNFKEQ. V gave up 3 bases and J gave up 7 bases, with 5 bases separating them. The DNA for the CDR3 is TGTGCCAGCAGCCAGCAAAATACGCAGTATTTT. It yields the protein CASSQQNTQYF.

J is TRBJ2-2 and V is TRBV5-1, with D possibly TRBD1 on 5 matching bases. The CDR3 length is 15 residues. The V gene lost 4 bases and the J gene lost 6 bases, with 16 bases spanning the gap. Germline-derived CDR1 and CDR2 are SGHRS and YFSETQ. This chain's CDR3 is CASSPGGGAPGELFF. The CDR3 DNA is TGCGCCAGCAGCCCCGGTGGTGGGGCCCCCGGGGAGCTGTTTTTT. Together with reference TRBV5-1 and TRBJ2-2, the CDR3 gives the full variable domain: KAGVTQTPRYLIKTRGQQVTLSCSPISGHRSVSWYQQTPGQGLQFLFEYFSETQRNKGNFPGRFSGRQFSNSRSEMNVSTLELGDSALYLCASSPGGGAPGELFFGEGSRLTVL.

This rearrangement joins TRBV29-1 to TRBJ1-6; no definite D call. Germline CDR1 is SQVTM and CDR2 is ANQGSEA. V lost 5 bases and J 8 bases, leaving 13 bases between the germline ends. The CDR3 consists of 13 residues. The CDR3 loop reads CSVRAVRDSPLHF. The DNA of the CDR3 is TGCAGCGTTCGGGCCGTAAGGGATTCACCCCTCCACTTT.

This sequence joins TRBV11-2 and TRBJ2-7; TRBD1 agrees at 8 bases. The CDR3 covers 15 residues. The J segment lost 5 bases and the V segment lost 0 bases, leaving 6 bases of the junction unmatched. CDR1 is SGHAT and CDR2 is FQNNGV in the germline V gene. The CDR3 sequence is CASSLEGQGRDEQYF. CDR3 DNA sequence: TGTGCCAGCAGCTTAGAAGGACAGGGAAGAGACGAGCAGTACTTC. Based on the CDR3 plus reference TRBV11-2 and TRBJ2-7, the full variable domain is EAGVAQSPRYKIIEKRQSVAFWCNPISGHATLYWYQQILGQGPKLLIQFQNNGVVDDSQLPKDRFSAERLKGVDSTLKIQPAKLEDSAVYLCASSLEGQGRDEQYFGPGTRLTVT.

The chain recombines TRBV7-9 with TRBJ2-2, with D maybe TRBD2 (6 bases). Germline CDR1 reads SEHNR; CDR2 reads FQNEAQ (reference sequence). Trimming shortened V by 5 bases and J by 0 bases, and 13 bases separated the two germline ends. The CDR3 is 16 amino acids. The CDR3 protein is CASSPRGSSNTGELFF. CDR3 DNA: TGTGCCAGCAGCCCCCGGGGGTCTTCGAACACCGGGGAGCTGTTTTTT.

The chain has TRBV29-1 and TRBJ1-2, with D maybe TRBD1 (6 bases). Trimming cost V 5 bases and J 6 bases, with 13 bases left between them. Per germline, CDR1 SQVTM and CDR2 ANQGSEA. This CDR3 is 12 amino acids long. The CDR3 nucleotides are TGCAGCGTTCTCTCAGGGGAGGATGGCTACACCTTC. Translating it yields CSVLSGEDGYTF.

This chain connects TRBV5-6 to TRBJ1-2; tentatively, D is TRBD1 (6 bases). The CDR3 runs to 14 residues. V was cut by 2 bases and J by 2 bases, with 10 bases left in between. Germline values: CDR1 SGHDT, CDR2 YYEEEE. CDR3: CASSLWTANYGYTF. DNA for the CDR3: TGTGCCAGCAGCTTATGGACAGCCAACTATGGCTACACCTTC.

The genes are TRBV2 and TRBJ1-2; no firm D call. V was clipped by 5 bases and J by 12 bases, with 16 bases between them. From germline, CDR1 is SNHLY and CDR2 FYNNEI. The CDR3 totals 12 residues. DNA of the CDR3: TGTGCCAGCAGTAAGCCGGCCCCCGGAAACACCTTC. Translation gives CASSKPAPGNTF.